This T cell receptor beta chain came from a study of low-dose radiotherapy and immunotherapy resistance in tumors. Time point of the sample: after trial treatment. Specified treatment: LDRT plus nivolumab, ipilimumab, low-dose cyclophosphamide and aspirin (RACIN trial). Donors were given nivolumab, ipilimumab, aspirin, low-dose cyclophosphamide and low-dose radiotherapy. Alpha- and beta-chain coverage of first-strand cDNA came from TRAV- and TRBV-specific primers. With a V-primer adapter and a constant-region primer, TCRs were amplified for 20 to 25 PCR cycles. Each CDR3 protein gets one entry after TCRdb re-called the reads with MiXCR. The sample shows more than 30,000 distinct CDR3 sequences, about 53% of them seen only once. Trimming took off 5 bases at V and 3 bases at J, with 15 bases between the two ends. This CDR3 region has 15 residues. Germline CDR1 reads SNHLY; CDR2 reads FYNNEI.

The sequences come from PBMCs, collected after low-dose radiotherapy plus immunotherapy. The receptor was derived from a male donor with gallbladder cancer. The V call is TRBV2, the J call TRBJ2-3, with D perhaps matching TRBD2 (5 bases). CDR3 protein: CASSLREGGTDTQYF. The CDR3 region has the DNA TGTGCCAGCAGTTTGAGGGAAGGAGGAACAGATACGCAGTATTTT.